This entry features one T cell receptor beta chain sequence. What it binds is not known. The CDR3 has 14 amino acids. Trimming removed 1 base from V and 4 bases from J, with 10 bases in between. Germline CDR1 and CDR2: SGHAT and FQNNGV. These data are taken from a study of T cell responses to AZD1222 COVID-19 vaccine. Study-level points and caveats: White British donors predominated, females outnumbered males, and clonal diversity was possibly underestimated. The span of vaccine-associated CD4 TCRs extended across spike, with dominance at 160-218 and 743-854. Repertoires in all cases were sampled only once the peak T cell response had passed.

The protocol was immunoSEQ multiplex PCR, while the TCRdb copy is restricted to in-frame clones and leaves out a portion. Of around 170,000 clones in the sample, about 86% were seen once. The TCR sequence derives from an adult who received the AZD1222 COVID-19 vaccine. Sequenced here: peripheral blood, sampled 28 days after the second AZD1222 dose. The J gene is TRBJ2-5, the V gene TRBV11-2; D is uncertain. The chain's CDR3 is CASSLVTERETQYF. The CDR3, as DNA: TGTGCCAGCAGCTTAGTGACGGAGAGAGAGACCCAGTACTTC.